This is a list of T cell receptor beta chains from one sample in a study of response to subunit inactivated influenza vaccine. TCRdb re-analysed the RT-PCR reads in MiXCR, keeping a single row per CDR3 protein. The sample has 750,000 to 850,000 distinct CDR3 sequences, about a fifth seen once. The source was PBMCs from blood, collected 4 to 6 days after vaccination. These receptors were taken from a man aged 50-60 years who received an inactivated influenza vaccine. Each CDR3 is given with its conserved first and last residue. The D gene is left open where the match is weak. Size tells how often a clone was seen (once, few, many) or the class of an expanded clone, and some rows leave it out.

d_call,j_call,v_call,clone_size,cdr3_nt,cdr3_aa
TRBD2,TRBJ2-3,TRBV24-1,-,TGTGCCACCAGTGACCACTTTGGGACTAGCCCCGGCACAGATACGCAGTATTTT,CATSDHFGTSPGTDTQYF
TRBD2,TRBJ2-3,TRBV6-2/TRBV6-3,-,TGTGCCAGCAGTTATCAACTAGCGGGGGATACGCAGTATTTT,CASSYQLAGDTQYF
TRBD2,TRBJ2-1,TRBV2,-,TGTGCCAGCTGGACGACTAGCGGCGAAGTGAATGAGCAGTTCTTC,CASWTTSGEVNEQFF
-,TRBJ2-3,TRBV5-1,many,TGCGCCAGCAGCTTGAGCGACAGCAACCCGGATACGCAGTATTTT,CASSLSDSNPDTQYF
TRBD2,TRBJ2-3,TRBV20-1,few,TGCAGTGCTAACACTCCTTCAGGACTAGCGCGTTACACAGATACGCAGTATTTT,CSANTPSGLARYTDTQYF
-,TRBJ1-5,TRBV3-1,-,TGTGCCAGCAGCCAACGCGGCAATCAGCCCCAGCATTTT,CASSQRGNQPQHF
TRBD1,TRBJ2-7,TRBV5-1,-,TGCGCCAGCAGCTTGGCTGCCACGGGACAGGGGTACTACGAGCAGTACTTC,CASSLAATGQGYYEQYF
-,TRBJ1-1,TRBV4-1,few,TGCGCCAGCAGCCATGATGACAGCCGGACCAACACTGAAGCTTTCTTT,CASSHDDSRTNTEAFF
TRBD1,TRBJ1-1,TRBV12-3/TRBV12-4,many,TGTGCCAGCAGTCCCATGACAGGGGTTAGGACTGAAGCTTTCTTT,CASSPMTGVRTEAFF
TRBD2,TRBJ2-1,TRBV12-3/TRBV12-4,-,TGTGCCAGCATGAGCGGGAGCTCCTACAATGAGCAGTTCTTC,CASMSGSSYNEQFF
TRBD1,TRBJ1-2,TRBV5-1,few,TGCGCCAGCAGCTTGGACGGGACAGGACCTAACTATGGCTACACCTTC,CASSLDGTGPNYGYTF
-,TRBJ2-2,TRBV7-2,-,TGTGCCAGCAGCTTGTTTGGATTAGGGGTCGGCGGGGAGCTGTTTTTT,CASSLFGLGVGGELFF
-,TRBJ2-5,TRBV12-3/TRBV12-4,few,TGTGCCAGCGGAGGGGTCGGAGAGACCCAGTACTTC,CASGGVGETQYF
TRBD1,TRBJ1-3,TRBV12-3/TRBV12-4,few,TGTGCCAGCAGACGACAGGGGGCCAACACCATATATTTT,CASRRQGANTIYF
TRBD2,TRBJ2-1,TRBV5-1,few,TGCGCCAGCAGCTTGTCTAGCGGGAGCTATGAGCAGTTCTTC,CASSLSSGSYEQFF